This T cell receptor (beta chain) was profiled in a study of CXCR3-negative and CXCR3-positive naive CD8 T cells. The V gene's germline CDR1 is LNHDA and CDR2 SQIVND (reference sequence). CDR3 length: 17 amino acids. The TRB libraries of cDNA were built by UMI-labeled 5' RACE. TCRdb reanalyzed the 5' RACE reads and collapses them to one entry per CDR3 protein, without DNA. This sample carries 75,000 to 100,000 distinct CDR3 sequences, with around 1.4% going to the ten biggest clones. The sequenced material came from naive CXCR3- CD8+ T cells from blood. Stated subset: CD45RO-CCR7+CD27+CD95- naive CD8+ T cells lacking CXCR3 (TNR3-). The rearrangement links TRBV19 to TRBJ2-1. This sequence was found in a human donor in good health. Some clones in this sample may be carry-over from other donors' samples. The CDR3: CASSIDDVAAVYNEQFF.